One and the same sample provided the 7 T cell receptor beta chains below, sequenced in a study of CD4 T cells in relation to SARS-CoV-2 and coronaviruses. Antigen specificity for these receptors is unknown. Sequencing used immunoSEQ multiplex PCR; TCRdb keeps in-frame clones, though not all of them. The sample has about 36,000 clones; around 85% are singletons. Sequencing input: naive CD4+ T cells from PBMCs, cultured in vitro. Sample subset: naive CD4+ T cells isolated by negative enrichment. The origin of the receptors is an adult with COVID-19.

The gene calls are TRBV19 and TRBJ1-1; D might be TRBD1 (5 bases). CDR3 size: 13 residues. The V end lost 5 bases, the J end lost 5 bases, and 12 bases lay between the germline ends. In germline, CDR1 is LNHDA, CDR2 SQIVND (reference sequence). Here the CDR3 DNA reads TGTGCCAGTAGTGGCCAGGGCGGAACTGAAGCTTTCTTT. Its translation: CASSGQGGTEAFF.

This sequence joins TRBV7-6 and TRBJ2-2, with 11 bases identical to TRBD2. Trimming at V came to 5 bases and at J to 8 bases, leaving 7 bases not matched to a gene. This CDR3 has 15 amino acids. Germline loops: CDR1 SGHVS, CDR2 FNYEAQ. CDR3 in amino acids: CASSPGTSGVGELFF. The CDR3 nucleotides are TGTGCCAGCAGCCCCGGGACTAGCGGAGTAGGGGAGCTGTTTTTT.

Turning to this clone: The same CDR3 also results from other DNA sequences found in this sample. The rearrangement joins TRBV6-5 to TRBJ2-1; 14 positions agree with TRBD2. V dropped 6 bases and J dropped 7; count of bases not matched to a gene: 5. The CDR3 totals 15 residues. CDR1 is MNHEY and CDR2 is SVGAGI in the germline V gene. The CDR3 coding sequence is TGTGCCAGCAGCTCGGGACTAGCGGGAGTGAATGAGCAGTTCTTC. This codes for CASSSGLAGVNEQFF.

The chain recombines TRBV27 with TRBJ2-7, with D hard to call. The CDR3 has 13 residues. Germline CDR1 MNHEY, CDR2 SMNVEV (reference sequence). The V end lost 6 bases, the J end lost 6 bases, and 15 bases lay between the germline ends. The CDR3 is CASSLKASREQYF. Here the CDR3 DNA reads TGTGCCAGCAGCCTAAAGGCCTCACGCGAGCAGTACTTC.

V is TRBV7-2 and J is TRBJ1-2; D ambiguous. The CDR3 covers 13 residues. Trimming cost V 1 base and J 4 bases, with 7 bases left between them. Germline-derived CDR1 and CDR2 are SGHTA and FQGNSA. The CDR3 loop is CASSLGDTYGYTF. CDR3 nucleotides: TGTGCCAGCAGCTTAGGTGATACCTATGGCTACACCTTC.

This rearrangement joins TRBV21-1 to TRBJ2-5; the table gives TRBD2 as D, unverified against the DNA. TRBV21-1 corresponds to a pseudogene. The CDR3 consists of 14 residues. The CDR3 sequence: CASSKEPRTETQYF. The CDR3 nucleotides are TGTGCCAGCAGCAAAGAGCCCCGAACTGAGACCCAGTACTTC.

This sequence joins TRBV6-2 or TRBV6-3 and TRBJ2-7; 8 bases map to TRBD1. V shed 2 bases, J shed 0 bases, and the junction held 9 bases outside the gene matches. This CDR3 region has 17 residues. Germline loops: CDR1 MNHEY, CDR2 SVGEGT. The CDR3 DNA is TGTGCCAGCAGTTACGCAGGGGGCGGGTATCGCTCCTACGAGCAGTACTTC. Amino acids: CASSYAGGGYRSYEQYF.